This T cell receptor (beta chain) was profiled in a study of blood T cell repertoires in COVID-19 (dated by TCRdb to the early 2020s). Some background on the complete study: Collaborator samples came from the United States, Italy and Spain and covered acute and convalescent phases of COVID-19. The prospective study material was composed of cDNA or gDNA derived from T cells, B-cell-depleted T cells, or PBMCs. The dataset comprised deeply sampled blood TCRbeta repertoires from subjects exposed to, actively infected with, or recovered from COVID-19. The repertoires were released in a freely available public database meant as a resource for research on the immune response to SARS-CoV-2. Samples were obtained from the ongoing ImmuneRACE study (first 160 participants) and from about 1,300 subjects provided by 6 global collaborators. The sample metadata nearly always contained a de-identified subject ID, COVID-19 status, age in years and sex. Where HLA class I and class II types were available, the types were taken from metadata supplied by the sample provider, not from assay-based typing. Broad study findings and their caveats: The amount of clinical and demographic metadata varied by source and participant and was provided uncurated.

At the junction V is shortened by 0 bases and J by 5 bases, with 16 bases in between. CDR1 and CDR2, looked up from the germline V gene, are SQVTM and ANQGSEA. Its CDR3 holds 15 amino acids, cysteine through phenylalanine. Here the CDR3 DNA is all that survives: 45 bases in frame from base 1. Each collaborating institution followed its own protocols to collect whole blood in K2EDTA tubes. For TCRbeta analysis, collaborator samples were shipped as frozen whole blood, as isolated PBMCs, or as DNA extracted from either sample type. Concerning this clone: What this receptor recognizes is not known. The sample holds no much larger clone one base away, and base qualities are not on file.

The immunoSEQ Assay, a bias-controlled multiplex PCR, was used to amplify TCRbeta CDR3 regions from genomic DNA. The paper's data handling went like this. The number of nucleated cells in each sample was estimated by amplification of reference gene primers within the assay. Sequence reads were collapsed and filtered to measure the absolute abundance of every unique TCRbeta CDR3 rearrangement. For each sample, productive Simpson clonality was calculated as the square root of Simpson's diversity index across productive rearrangements. Drawn from immuneACCESS, this table holds only the in-frame rearrangements with V and J called that TCRdb kept. Clones are partly lost; checked studies trace under half to an unresolved V gene and leave the rest unexplained. Clone size and V and J calls were adopted from that table, with D and trimming inferred from the DNA. This sample has tens of thousands of clones in its table, and about 85% of those were observed once. The ten top clones hold 9% to 15% of the sample.

The sample taken for sequencing was peripheral blood. The chain couples TRBV29-1 to TRBJ2-5, and TRBD2 may be the D gene, going by 7 matching bases. The clonotype originates from a human donor in a cohort sampled during active COVID-19. The sequence in DNA is TGCAGCGTTGAAGATGGCCGGGGAGGGGGGGAGACCCAGTACTTC. Its protein reads: CSVEDGRGGGETQYF.